The clone carrying this TCR beta chain appeared a few times. The record originates from a study of blood T cells in healthy people across ages. Together with a sample-barcoded 5' primer, a J-beta primer mix was included in a second PCR lasting about 6 to 11 cycles. In TCRdb, the 5' RACE reads were re-called with MiXCR into one record per CDR3 protein. This sample yields over a million distinct CDR3 sequences, of which approximately 26% are seen a single time; about 0.72% belongs to the top ten. The germline CDR1 and CDR2 sequences are MNHNS and SASEGT. The CDR3 consists of 14 residues. V was shortened by 10 bases and J by 7 bases, with 20 bases between the two germline ends. The data were also submitted as part of a second study, on T cells of mothers and their children.

Sequenced sample: blood. The chain carries TRBV6-1 and TRBJ1-5; D uncertain. The sequence was obtained from a girl aged 2 to 9 in good health. The CDR3 is CATTRASSVQPQHF. In DNA, the CDR3 is TGTGCCACCACCAGAGCCTCCTCCGTCCAGCCCCAGCATTTT.